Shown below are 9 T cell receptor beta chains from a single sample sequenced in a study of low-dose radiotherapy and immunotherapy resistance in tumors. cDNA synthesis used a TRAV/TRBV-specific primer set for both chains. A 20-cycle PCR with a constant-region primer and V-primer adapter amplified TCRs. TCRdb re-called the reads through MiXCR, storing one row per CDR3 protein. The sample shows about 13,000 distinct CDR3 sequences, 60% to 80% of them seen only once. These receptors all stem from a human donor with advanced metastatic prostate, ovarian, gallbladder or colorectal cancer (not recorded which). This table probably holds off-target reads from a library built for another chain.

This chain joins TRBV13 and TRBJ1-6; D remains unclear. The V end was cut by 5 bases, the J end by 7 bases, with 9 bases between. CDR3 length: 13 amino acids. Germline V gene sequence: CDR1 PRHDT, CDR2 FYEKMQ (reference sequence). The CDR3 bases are TGTGCCAGCAGCCTGGGCAGCAATTCACCCCTCCACTTT. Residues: CASSLGSNSPLHF.

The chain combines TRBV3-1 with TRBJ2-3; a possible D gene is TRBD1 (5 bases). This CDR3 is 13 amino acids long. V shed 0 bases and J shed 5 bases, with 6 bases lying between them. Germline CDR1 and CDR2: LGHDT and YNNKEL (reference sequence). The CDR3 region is CASSQEGVDTQYF. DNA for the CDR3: TGTGCCAGCAGCCAAGAAGGGGTAGATACGCAGTATTTT.

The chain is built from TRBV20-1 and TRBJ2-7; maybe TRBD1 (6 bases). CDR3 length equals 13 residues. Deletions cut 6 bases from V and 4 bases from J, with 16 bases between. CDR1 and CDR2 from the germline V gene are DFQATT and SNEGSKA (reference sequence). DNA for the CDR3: TGCAGTGCAGGCAGGGGCCGGGAATACGAGCAGTACTTC. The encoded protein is CSAGRGREYEQYF.

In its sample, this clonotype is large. In DNA, the CDR3 is TGCGCCAGCAGTCAATCGAGGCCGGAGACTCTCTATGGCTACACCTTC. Protein sequence: CASSQSRPETLYGYTF. The rearrangement joins TRBV23-1 to TRBJ1-2; no reliable D call. TRBV23-1 is an ORF, with its function uncertain. This CDR3 has 16 residues. V was trimmed by 0 bases and J by 4 bases, leaving 15 bases between them.

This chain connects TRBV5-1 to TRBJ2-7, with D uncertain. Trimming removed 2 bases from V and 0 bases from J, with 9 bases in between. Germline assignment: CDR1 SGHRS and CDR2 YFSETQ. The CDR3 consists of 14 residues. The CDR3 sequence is CASSFGTDSYEQYF. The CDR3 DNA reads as TGCGCCAGCAGCTTCGGTACGGACTCCTACGAGCAGTACTTC. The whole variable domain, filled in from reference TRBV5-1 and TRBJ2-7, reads KAGVTQTPRYLIKTRGQQVTLSCSPISGHRSVSWYQQTPGQGLQFLFEYFSETQRNKGNFPGRFSGRQFSNSRSEMNVSTLELGDSALYLCASSFGTDSYEQYFGPGTRLTVT.

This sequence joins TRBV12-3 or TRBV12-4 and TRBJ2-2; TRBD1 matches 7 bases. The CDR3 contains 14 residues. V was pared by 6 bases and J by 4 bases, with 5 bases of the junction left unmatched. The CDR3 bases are TGTGCCAGCAGGACAGGGACGGGCACCGGGGAGCTGTTTTTT. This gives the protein CASRTGTGTGELFF.

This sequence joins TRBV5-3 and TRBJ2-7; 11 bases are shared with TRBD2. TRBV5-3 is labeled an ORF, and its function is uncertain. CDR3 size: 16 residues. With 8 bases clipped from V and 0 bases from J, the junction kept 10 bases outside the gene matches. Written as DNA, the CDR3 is TGTGCCAGCAGCGCGGGGACTAGCGGACGCTCCTACGAGCAGTACTTC. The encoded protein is CASSAGTSGRSYEQYF.

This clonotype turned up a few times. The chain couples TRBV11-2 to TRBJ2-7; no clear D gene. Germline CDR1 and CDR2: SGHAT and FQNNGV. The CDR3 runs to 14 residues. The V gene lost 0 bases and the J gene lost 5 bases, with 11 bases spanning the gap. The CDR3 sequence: CASSLDPARDEQYF. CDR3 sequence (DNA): TGTGCCAGCAGCTTAGATCCGGCCCGAGACGAGCAGTACTTC. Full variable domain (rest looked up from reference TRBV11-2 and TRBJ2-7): EAGVAQSPRYKIIEKRQSVAFWCNPISGHATLYWYQQILGQGPKLLIQFQNNGVVDDSQLPKDRFSAERLKGVDSTLKIQPAKLEDSAVYLCASSLDPARDEQYFGPGTRLTVT.

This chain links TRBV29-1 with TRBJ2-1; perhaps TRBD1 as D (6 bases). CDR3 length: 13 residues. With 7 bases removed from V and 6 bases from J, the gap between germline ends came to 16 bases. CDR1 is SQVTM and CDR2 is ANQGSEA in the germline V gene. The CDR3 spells CSARPGEGNEQFF. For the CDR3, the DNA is TGCAGCGCTCGACCAGGGGAAGGCAATGAGCAGTTCTTC.